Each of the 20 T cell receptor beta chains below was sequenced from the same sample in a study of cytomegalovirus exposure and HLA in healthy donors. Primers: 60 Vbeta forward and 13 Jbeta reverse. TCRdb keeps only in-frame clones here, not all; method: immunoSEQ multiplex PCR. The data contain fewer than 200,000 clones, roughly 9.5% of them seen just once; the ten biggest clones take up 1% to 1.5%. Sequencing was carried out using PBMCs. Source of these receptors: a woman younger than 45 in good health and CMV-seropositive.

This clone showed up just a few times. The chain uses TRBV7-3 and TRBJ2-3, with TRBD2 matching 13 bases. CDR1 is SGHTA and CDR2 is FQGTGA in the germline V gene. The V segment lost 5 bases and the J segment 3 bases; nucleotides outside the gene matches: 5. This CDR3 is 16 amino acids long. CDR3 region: CASSAGLAGETDTQYF. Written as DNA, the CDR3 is TGTGCCAGCAGCGCCGGACTAGCGGGAGAGACAGATACGCAGTATTTT. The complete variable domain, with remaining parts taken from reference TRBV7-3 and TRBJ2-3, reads GAGVSQTPSNKVTEKGKYVELRCDPISGHTALYWYRQSLGQGPEFLIYFQGTGAADDSGLPNDRFFAVRPEGSVSTLKIQRTERGDSAVYLCASSAGLAGETDTQYFGPGTRLTVL.

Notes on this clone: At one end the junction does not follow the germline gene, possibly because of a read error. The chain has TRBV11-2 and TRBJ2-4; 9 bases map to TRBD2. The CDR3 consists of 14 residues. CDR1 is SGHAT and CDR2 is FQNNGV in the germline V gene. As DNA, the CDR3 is TGTGCCAGCAGAAAAGGTAGCGGGAGAGGGGACCCGGACTTC. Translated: CASRKGSGRGDPDF.

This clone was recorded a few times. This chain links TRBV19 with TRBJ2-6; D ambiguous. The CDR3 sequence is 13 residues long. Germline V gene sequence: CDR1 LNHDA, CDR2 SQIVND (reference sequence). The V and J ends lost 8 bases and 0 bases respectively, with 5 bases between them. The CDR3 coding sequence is TGTGCCAGTTCTCCCTCTGGGGCCAACGTCCTGACTTTC. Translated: CASSPSGANVLTF.

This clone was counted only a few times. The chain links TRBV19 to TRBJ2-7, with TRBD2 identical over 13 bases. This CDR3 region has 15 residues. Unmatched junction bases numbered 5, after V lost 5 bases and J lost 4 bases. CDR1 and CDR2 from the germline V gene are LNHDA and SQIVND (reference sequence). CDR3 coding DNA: TGTGCCAGTAGTGCCGGGACTAGCGGGATATACGAGCAGTACTTC. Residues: CASSAGTSGIYEQYF. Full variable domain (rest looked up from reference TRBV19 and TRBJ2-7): DGGITQSPKYLFRKEGQNVTLSCEQNLNHDAMYWYRQDPGQGLRLIYYSQIVNDFQKGDIAEGYSVSREKKESFPLTVTSAQKNPTAFYLCASSAGTSGIYEQYFGPGTRLTVT.

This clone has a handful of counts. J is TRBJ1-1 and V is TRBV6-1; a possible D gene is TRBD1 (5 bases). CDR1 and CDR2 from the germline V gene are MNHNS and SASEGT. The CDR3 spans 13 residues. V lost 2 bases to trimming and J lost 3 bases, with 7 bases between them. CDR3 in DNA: TGTGCCAGCAGTGAAAGGGGCTACACTGAAGCTTTCTTT. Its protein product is CASSERGYTEAFF.

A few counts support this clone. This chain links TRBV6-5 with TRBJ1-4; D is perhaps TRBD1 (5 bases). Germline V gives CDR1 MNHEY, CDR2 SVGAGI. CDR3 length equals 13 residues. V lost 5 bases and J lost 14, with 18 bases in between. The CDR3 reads CASSRMLGTALFF. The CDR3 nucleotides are TGTGCCAGCAGTCGGATGTTAGGGACTGCTCTGTTTTTT.

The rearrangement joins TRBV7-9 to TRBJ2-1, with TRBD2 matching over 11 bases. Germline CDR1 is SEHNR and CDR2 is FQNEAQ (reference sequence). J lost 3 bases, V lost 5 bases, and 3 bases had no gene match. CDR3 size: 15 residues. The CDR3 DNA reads TGTGCCAGCAGCCTCGGGACTAGCGGCTACAATGAGCAGTTCTTC. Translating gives CASSLGTSGYNEQFF.

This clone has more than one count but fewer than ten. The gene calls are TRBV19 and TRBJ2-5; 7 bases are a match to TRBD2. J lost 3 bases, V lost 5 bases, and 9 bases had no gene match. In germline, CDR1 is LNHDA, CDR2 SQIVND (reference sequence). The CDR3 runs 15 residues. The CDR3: CASSGAGTYEETQYF. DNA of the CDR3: TGTGCCAGTAGTGGAGCGGGGACTTACGAAGAGACCCAGTACTTC.

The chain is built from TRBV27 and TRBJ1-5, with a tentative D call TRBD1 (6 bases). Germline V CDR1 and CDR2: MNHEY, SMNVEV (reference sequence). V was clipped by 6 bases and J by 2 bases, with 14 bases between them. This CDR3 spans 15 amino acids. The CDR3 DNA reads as TGTGCCAGCAGCAGGGGCAAGGGGGGCAATCAGCCCCAGCATTTT. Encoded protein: CASSRGKGGNQPQHF.

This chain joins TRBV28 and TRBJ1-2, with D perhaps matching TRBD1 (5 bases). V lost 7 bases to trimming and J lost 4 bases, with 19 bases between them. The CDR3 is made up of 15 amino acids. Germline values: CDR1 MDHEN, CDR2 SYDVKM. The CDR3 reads CASTQGGEGFYGYTF. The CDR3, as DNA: TGTGCCAGCACTCAGGGAGGGGAGGGGTTCTATGGCTACACCTTC.

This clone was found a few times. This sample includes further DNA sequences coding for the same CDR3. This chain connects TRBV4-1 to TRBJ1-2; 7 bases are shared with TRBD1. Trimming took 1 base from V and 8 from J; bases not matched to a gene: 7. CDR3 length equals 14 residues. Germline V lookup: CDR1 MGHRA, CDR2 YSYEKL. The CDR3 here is CASSQVEGAGGYTF. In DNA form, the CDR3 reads TGCGCCAGCAGCCAAGTAGAGGGGGCGGGGGGCTACACCTTC.

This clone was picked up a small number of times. The CDR3 region is CASSEGLATIPREQYF. DNA of the CDR3: TGTGCCAGCAGCGAGGGACTAGCGACCATACCGAGGGAGCAGTACTTC. This chain connects TRBV7-7 to TRBJ2-5, with 10 bases identical to TRBD2. V shed 5 bases, J shed 11 bases, and the junction held 17 bases outside the gene matches. CDR1 SSHAT and CDR2 FNYEAQ come from the germline V gene (reference sequence). The CDR3 length is 16 residues.

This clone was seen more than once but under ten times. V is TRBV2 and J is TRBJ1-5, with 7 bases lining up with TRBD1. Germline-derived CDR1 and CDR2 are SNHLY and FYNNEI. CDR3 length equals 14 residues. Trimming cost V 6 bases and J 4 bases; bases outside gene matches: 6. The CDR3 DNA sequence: TGTGCCAGCAGCCCGACAGGGAGGAATCAGCCCCAGCATTTT. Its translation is CASSPTGRNQPQHF.

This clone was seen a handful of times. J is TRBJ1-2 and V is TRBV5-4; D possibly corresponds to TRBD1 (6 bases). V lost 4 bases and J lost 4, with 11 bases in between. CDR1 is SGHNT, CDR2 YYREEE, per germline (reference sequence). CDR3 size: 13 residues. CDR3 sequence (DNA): TGTGCCAGCAGCCTTGACAGGACCTATGGCTACACCTTC. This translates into CASSLDRTYGYTF.

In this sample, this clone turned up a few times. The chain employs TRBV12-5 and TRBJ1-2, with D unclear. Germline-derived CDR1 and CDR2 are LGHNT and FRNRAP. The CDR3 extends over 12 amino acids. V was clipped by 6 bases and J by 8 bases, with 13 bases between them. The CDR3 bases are TGTGCTAGTGGCCTCGTTTTAGAAGGCTACACCTTC. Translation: CASGLVLEGYTF.

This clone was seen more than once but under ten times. CDR3 nucleotide sequence: TGCAGCGTTGGGCTGGGAGGCATTCAGTACTTC. It specifies CSVGLGGIQYF. The chain joins TRBV29-1 to TRBJ2-4; a weak D match, TRBD2 (6 bases). Trimming removed 4 bases from V and 9 bases from J, with 10 bases in between. This CDR3 region has 11 residues. The germline V gene has CDR1 SQVTM and CDR2 ANQGSEA.

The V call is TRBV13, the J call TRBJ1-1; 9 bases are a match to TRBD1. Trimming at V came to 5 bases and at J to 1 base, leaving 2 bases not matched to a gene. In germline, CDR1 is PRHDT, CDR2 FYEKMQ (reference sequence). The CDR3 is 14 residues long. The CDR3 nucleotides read TGTGCCAGCAGCGGACAGGGGCCGAACACTGAAGCTTTCTTT. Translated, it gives CASSGQGPNTEAFF.

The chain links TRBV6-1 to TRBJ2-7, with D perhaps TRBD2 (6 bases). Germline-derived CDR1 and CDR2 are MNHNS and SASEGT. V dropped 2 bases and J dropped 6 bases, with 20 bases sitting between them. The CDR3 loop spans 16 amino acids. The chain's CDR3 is CASSEFTLGGPGEQYF. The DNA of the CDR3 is TGTGCCAGCAGTGAATTCACTTTGGGGGGTCCGGGCGAGCAGTACTTC.

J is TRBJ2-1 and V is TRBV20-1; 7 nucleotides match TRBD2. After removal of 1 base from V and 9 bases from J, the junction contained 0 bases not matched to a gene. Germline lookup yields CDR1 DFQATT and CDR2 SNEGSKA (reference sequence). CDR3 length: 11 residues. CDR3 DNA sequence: TGCAGTGCTAGAGGCGGGAGTGAGCAGTTCTTC. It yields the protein CSARGGSEQFF.

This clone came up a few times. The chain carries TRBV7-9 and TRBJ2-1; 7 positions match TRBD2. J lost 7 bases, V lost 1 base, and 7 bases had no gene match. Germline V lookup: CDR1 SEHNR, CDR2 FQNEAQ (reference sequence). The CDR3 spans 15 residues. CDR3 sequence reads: CASSLGASGGNEQFF. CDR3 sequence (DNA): TGTGCCAGCAGCTTAGGGGCTAGCGGAGGGAATGAGCAGTTCTTC.